The rows below give T cell receptor beta chains drawn from one sample of a study of radiation and T cells in renal cell carcinoma. Data came from immunoSEQ multiplex PCR; TCRdb stores just in-frame clones and leaves some out. Of roughly 150,000 clones listed, over 80% are singletons. The source was blood, collected from a patient whose treatment included radiotherapy and nephrectomy. The receptors originated from a woman aged 45-65 years with renal cell carcinoma. Both conserved end residues are part of each CDR3. A D gene is named only where the DNA matches it firmly. The listing skips clone size in some rows; elsewhere it reads once, few, many or a size class.

>NA|TRBJ1-2|TRBV11-2|NA
CASSLVEDTNYGYTF
TGTGCCAGCAGCTTAGTAGAAGATACTAACTATGGCTACACCTTC
>NA|TRBJ2-5|TRBV10-3|NA
CAISPQGETQYF
TGTGCCATCAGTCCCCAGGGAGAGACCCAGTACTTC
>NA|TRBJ2-5|TRBV11-2|TRBD1
CASSSNRDSLKYF
TGTGCCAGCAGCTCAAACCGGGACAGCCTCAAGTACTTC
>NA|TRBJ1-2|TRBV5-5|TRBD1
CASSLRTGLNYGYTF
TGTGCCAGCAGCCTACGGACAGGGCTTAACTATGGCTACACCTTC
>NA|TRBJ2-7|TRBV30|NA
CASNGVGNEQYF
TGTGCCTCGAACGGGGTCGGGAACGAGCAGTACTTC
>NA|TRBJ1-2|TRBV29-1|NA
CSGLGFYGYTF
TGCAGCGGCCTCGGCTTCTATGGCTACACCTTC
>NA|TRBJ2-6|TRBV5-1|TRBD2
CASSSIWEGRTGANVLTF
TGCGCCAGCAGCAGCATCTGGGAGGGGAGAACTGGGGCCAACGTCCTGACTTTC
>NA|TRBJ1-5|TRBV18|NA
CASSPPGQRQPQHF
TGTGCCAGCTCACCACCGGGTCAGAGACAGCCCCAGCATTTT
>NA|TRBJ1-1|TRBV6-1|NA
CASSGGTATFLDTEAFF
TGTGCCAGCAGTGGGGGGACCGCTACCTTTTTGGACACTGAAGCTTTCTTT
>NA|TRBJ1-2|TRBV6-1|NA
CASSGSGYGYTF
TGTGCCAGCAGTGGATCAGGGTACGGCTACACCTTC
>NA|TRBJ1-2|TRBV28|TRBD1
CASSWAGTGDNGYTF
TGTGCCAGCAGCTGGGCCGGGACAGGGGATAATGGCTACACCTTC
>NA|TRBJ2-7|TRBV20-1|NA
CSATDHYEQYF
TGCAGTGCTACAGACCACTACGAGCAGTACTTC
>NA|TRBJ2-3|TRBV18|NA
CASSPENTQYF
TGTGCCAGCTCACCGGAAAATACGCAGTATTTT
>NA|TRBJ1-5|TRBV6-1|NA
CASSEYNQPQHF
TGTGCCAGCAGTGAGTACAATCAGCCCCAGCATTTT
>NA|TRBJ2-1|TRBV11-2|TRBD2
CASSWGLADEQFF
TGTGCCAGCAGCTGGGGACTAGCTGATGAGCAGTTCTTC
>NA|TRBJ2-5|TRBV2|NA
CASSEGTRQETQYF
TGTGCCAGCAGTGAGGGGACCCGCCAAGAGACCCAGTACTTC
>few|TRBJ2-7|TRBV9|TRBD1
CASSPRDRWSGSYEQYF
TGTGCCAGCAGCCCCCGGGACAGGTGGTCGGGCTCCTACGAGCAGTACTTC
>NA|TRBJ1-4|TRBV6-5|NA
CASSYSTYTSQKLFF
TGTGCCAGCAGTTACTCGACATACACGTCTCAAAAACTGTTTTTT
>NA|TRBJ1-2|TRBV7-9|TRBD1
CASSFTGGGGYTF
TGTGCCAGCAGCTTCACAGGGGGTGGTGGCTACACCTTC
>NA|TRBJ2-3|TRBV5-1|NA
CASSLGGGSSTDTQYF
TGCGCCAGCAGCTTAGGAGGGGGTTCAAGCACAGATACGCAGTATTTT
>NA|TRBJ2-2|TRBV2|NA
CASRLELPGELFF
TGTGCCAGCAGACTCGAACTGCCCGGGGAGCTGTTTTTT
>NA|TRBJ1-4|TRBV6-6|NA
CASSYSGRNEKLFF
TGTGCCAGCAGTTACTCGGGCAGGAATGAAAAACTGTTTTTT
>NA|TRBJ1-1|TRBV19|TRBD1
CASSIGGGTGANTEAFF
TGTGCCAGTAGTATAGGGGGAGGAACAGGGGCAAACACTGAAGCTTTCTTT
>NA|TRBJ1-2|TRBV29-1|TRBD1
CSVGRTGANYGYTF
TGCAGCGTTGGAAGAACAGGGGCCAACTATGGCTACACCTTC
>NA|TRBJ2-5|TRBV6-5|NA
CASSYWGLGGTQYF
TGTGCCAGCAGTTACTGGGGGTTGGGAGGGACCCAGTACTTC
>NA|TRBJ1-4|TRBV18|NA
CASSPRGQVTNEKLFF
TGTGCCAGCTCACCACGGGGGCAAGTAACTAATGAAAAACTGTTTTTT
>NA|TRBJ1-2|TRBV9|NA
CASSESVGPNYGYTF
TGTGCCAGCAGCGAATCCGTGGGTCCCAACTATGGCTACACCTTC